These 21 T cell receptor beta chains came from one sample sequenced in a study of T-cell reconstitution after alpha-beta-depleted transplantation in children. During its preparation, the TCRbeta library received unique molecular identifiers. TCRdb independently ran MiXCR on the PCR reads; one entry per CDR3 protein. The data show about 610,000 distinct CDR3 sequences, roughly 10% seen once. This sample comprised PBMCs from the stem cell graft donor, obtained from the stem cell graft. These receptors all come from a human donor who donated a stem cell graft to a child with acute myeloid leukemia.

This clonotype showed up just a few times. The chain uses TRBV2 and TRBJ1-6, with TRBD1 identical over 10 bases. J gave up 6 bases and V 7 bases, and 3 bases lay outside the gene matches. CDR3 length: 14 residues. The V gene's germline CDR1 is SNHLY and CDR2 FYNNEI. CDR3 region: CASTGDRGNSPLHF. The CDR3 DNA is TGTGCCAGCACAGGGGACAGGGGTAATTCACCCCTCCACTTT.

In this sample, this clonotype turned up a few times. The chain employs TRBV28 and TRBJ2-2, with D maybe TRBD1 (5 bases). CDR3 length: 14 residues. V shed 6 bases and J shed 4 bases, with 12 bases lying between them. Germline CDR1 and CDR2: MDHEN and SYDVKM. CDR3 nucleotides: TGTGCCAGCAGGCTAAGGGGATTCACCGGGGAGCTGTTTTTT. This translates into CASRLRGFTGELFF.

J is TRBJ1-2 and V is TRBV27, with D maybe TRBD1 (6 bases). CDR1 is MNHEY, CDR2 SMNVEV, per germline (reference sequence). The CDR3 extends over 13 amino acids. With 3 bases removed from V and 6 bases from J, the gap between germline ends came to 11 bases. The CDR3 DNA is TGTGCCAGCAGTTTCCCCGGGGGCAATGGCTACACCTTC. Translation: CASSFPGGNGYTF.

The sample holds many counts of this clonotype. The V call is TRBV5-8, the J call TRBJ1-5; no reliable D call. The CDR3 totals 14 residues. Germline V gene lookup returns CDR1 SGHTS and CDR2 YDEGEE. Trimming cost V 1 base and J 5 bases, with 10 bases left between them. CDR3 coding DNA: TGTGCCAGCAGCTTGCGTCAGTTAGATCAGCCCCAGCATTTT. Its protein is CASSLRQLDQPQHF.

This clonotype appeared a few times. The V call is TRBV12-3 or TRBV12-4, the J call TRBJ2-7, with 11 bases identical to TRBD2. This CDR3 spans 15 amino acids. The trim removed 5 bases at V and 3 bases at J, leaving 6 bases unmatched. In DNA form, the CDR3 reads TGTGCCAGCAGTCACCGACTAGCGGGGAACTACGAGCAGTACTTC. Protein: CASSHRLAGNYEQYF.

This rearrangement joins TRBV6-2 or TRBV6-3 to TRBJ2-1; TRBD2 matches 15 bases. CDR3 length: 21 amino acids. The V gene's germline CDR1 is MNHEY and CDR2 SVGEGT. J gave up 1 base and V 4 bases, and 14 bases lay outside the gene matches. DNA of the CDR3: TGTGCCAGCAGTTCCTTCGTCGGGACTAGCGGGAGGAAGGGATCCTACAATGAGCAGTTCTTC. Its protein product is CASSSFVGTSGRKGSYNEQFF.

This clonotype has a handful of counts. Written as DNA, the CDR3 is TGTGCCAGCAGCTTAGTGCAGGGGGCGGTCCAGCCCCAGCATTTT. This translates into CASSLVQGAVQPQHF. The V gene is TRBV7-2, the J gene TRBJ1-5, with 8 bases aligning to TRBD1. Germline-derived CDR1 and CDR2 are SGHTA and FQGNSA. V trimming: 1 base; J trimming: 7 bases; junction bases outside the gene matches: 6. CDR3 length equals 15 residues.

This clonotype was seen a handful of times. The rearrangement joins TRBV9 to TRBJ2-7, with 7 nucleotides matching TRBD2. Germline lookup yields CDR1 SGDLS and CDR2 YYNGEE. CDR3 length: 14 amino acids. V was clipped by 0 bases and J by 8 bases; unmatched bases: 8. CDR3 loop: CASSVVAGDVKQYF. The CDR3 bases are TGTGCCAGCAGCGTAGTGGCGGGAGATGTTAAGCAGTACTTC.

This clonotype has a count of ten or more. The junction differs from germline at one of its ends, possibly a read error. The chain employs TRBV7-2 and TRBJ1-2; TRBD1 agrees at 8 bases. This CDR3 contains 11 residues. Germline assignment: CDR1 SGHTA and CDR2 FQGNSA. DNA for the CDR3: TGTGCCAGCAGCTTCCTGGACAGGGTCCACTTC. Its protein is CASSFLDRVHF.

V and J are TRBV20-1 and TRBJ2-1; 10 bases match TRBD2. Unmatched junction bases numbered 9, after V lost 3 bases and J lost 7 bases. CDR3 length equals 15 residues. The germline V gene encodes CDR1 DFQATT and CDR2 SNEGSKA (reference sequence). CDR3 DNA: TGCAGTGCTAGCAGACCTAGCGGGAGCCGGAATGAGCAGTTCTTC. It codes for CSASRPSGSRNEQFF.

In its sample, this clonotype was seen once. The chain links TRBV5-1 to TRBJ2-7; 10 positions agree with TRBD2. Per germline, CDR1 SGHRS and CDR2 YFSETQ. This CDR3 comprises 14 residues. Trimming removed 5 bases from V and 3 bases from J; junction bases left unmatched: 5. Written as DNA, the CDR3 is TGCGCCAGCAGATCTAGCGGGGGCATCTACGAGCAGTACTTC. Translation: CASRSSGGIYEQYF.

This clonotype was seen only a few times. The rearrangement joins TRBV29-1 to TRBJ1-1, with D hard to call. This CDR3 is 13 amino acids long. The germline V and J ends were trimmed by 0 bases and 5 bases, with 10 bases remaining between them. CDR1 and CDR2 from the germline V gene are SQVTM and ANQGSEA. The CDR3 region is CSVEDVGGTEAFF. The CDR3 DNA sequence: TGCAGCGTTGAAGACGTTGGAGGGACTGAAGCTTTCTTT.

In this sample, this clonotype turned up a few times. V gene TRBV9 combines with J gene TRBJ2-3; the D gene could be TRBD1 or TRBD2 (6 bases each). Trimming pared 3 bases from V and 1 base from J, leaving 15 bases between. Germline CDR1 SGDLS, CDR2 YYNGEE. The length of the CDR3 is 16 residues. CDR3 bases: TGTGCCAGCAGCGGAACCGGGGGCGCGGGCACAGATACGCAGTATTTT. This gives the protein CASSGTGGAGTDTQYF.

This clonotype has more than one count but fewer than ten. The chain joins TRBV7-9 to TRBJ1-6; 8 positions match TRBD1. CDR1 and CDR2 (germline): SEHNR, FQNEAQ (reference sequence). J lost 9 bases, V lost 5 bases, and 9 bases had no gene match. This CDR3 has 15 amino acids. In DNA form, the CDR3 reads TGTGCCAGCAGCGCCCAGGGGGCCGCGGGTTCACCCCTCCACTTT. Amino acids: CASSAQGAAGSPLHF.

The chain recombines TRBV20-1 with TRBJ1-1; tentatively, D is TRBD1 (5 bases). The germline V and J ends were trimmed by 6 bases and 1 base, with 12 bases remaining between them. Germline V CDR1 and CDR2: DFQATT, SNEGSKA (reference sequence). The length of the CDR3 is 13 residues. As DNA, the CDR3 is TGCAGTGCCCCGGCGGGGCCGAACACTGAAGCTTTCTTT. Encoded protein: CSAPAGPNTEAFF.

Ten or more counts support this clonotype. The CDR3 nucleotides read TGCAGCGTAAACACAGGGGGTGGCGGGGAGCTGTTTTTT. Translation gives CSVNTGGGGELFF. The chain links TRBV29-1 to TRBJ2-2; 8 positions match TRBD1. Germline V gene sequence: CDR1 SQVTM, CDR2 ANQGSEA. CDR3 length: 13 amino acids. Unmatched junction bases numbered 7, after V lost 6 bases and J lost 7 bases.

This clonotype was observed at least ten times. The V call is TRBV6-2 or TRBV6-3, the J call TRBJ2-1; D is perhaps TRBD2 (5 bases). The CDR3 is 17 residues long. Per germline, CDR1 MNHEY and CDR2 SVGEGT. Trimming pared 4 bases from V and 2 bases from J, leaving 18 bases between. The CDR3 DNA sequence: TGTGCCAGCAGTTCTGGACTGTCAGGCGTTCCCTACAATGAGCAGTTCTTC. Protein product: CASSSGLSGVPYNEQFF.

There are a few counts of this clonotype. This rearrangement joins TRBV20-1 to TRBJ2-2; D uncertain. The CDR3 is 16 amino acids. The germline CDR1 and CDR2 sequences are DFQATT and SNEGSKA (reference sequence). V gave up 6 bases and J gave up 4 bases, with 21 bases separating them. The CDR3: CSARSLAQMGTGELFF. In DNA, the CDR3 is TGCAGTGCCCGGTCCCTGGCGCAAATGGGCACCGGGGAGCTGTTTTTT.

This clonotype has just a few counts. The rearrangement links TRBV7-9 to TRBJ1-2, with TRBD1 matching 8 bases. Germline CDR1 reads SEHNR; CDR2 reads FQNEAQ (reference sequence). This CDR3 is built from 12 residues. The V and J ends lost 3 bases and 13 bases, in that order; junction bases with no gene match: 7. In DNA form, the CDR3 reads TGTGCCAGCAGCTTCCTTCAGGGGGCCCGCACCTTC. Translating it yields CASSFLQGARTF. Supplemented by reference TRBV7-9 and TRBJ1-2, the full variable domain reads DTGVSQNPRHKITKRGQNVTFRCDPISEHNRLYWYRQTLGQGPEFLTYFQNEAQLEKSRLLSDRFSAERPKGSFSTLEIQRTEQGDSAMYLCASSFLQGARTFGSGTRLTVV.

This clonotype has at least ten counts. V is TRBV7-9 and J is TRBJ2-5; D unclear. Trimming removed 3 bases at V and 5 bases at J, with 16 bases between. Per the germline V gene, CDR1 is SEHNR and CDR2 is FQNEAQ (reference sequence). This CDR3 contains 15 residues. The CDR3: CASSFRQAVVETQYF. The CDR3 nucleotides are TGTGCCAGCAGCTTTAGGCAGGCTGTGGTGGAGACCCAGTACTTC.

As regards this clonotype: The junction and the germline gene differ at one end; a read error may be behind it. The chain joins TRBV4-2 to TRBJ1-2; tentative D call: TRBD1 (5 bases). The CDR3 covers 13 residues. Germline CDR1 LGHNA, CDR2 YNFKEQ. The CDR3 nucleotides are TGTGCCATCAGCCCCCGGGACGGCTGTGGCTACACCTTC. This sequence encodes CAISPRDGCGYTF.